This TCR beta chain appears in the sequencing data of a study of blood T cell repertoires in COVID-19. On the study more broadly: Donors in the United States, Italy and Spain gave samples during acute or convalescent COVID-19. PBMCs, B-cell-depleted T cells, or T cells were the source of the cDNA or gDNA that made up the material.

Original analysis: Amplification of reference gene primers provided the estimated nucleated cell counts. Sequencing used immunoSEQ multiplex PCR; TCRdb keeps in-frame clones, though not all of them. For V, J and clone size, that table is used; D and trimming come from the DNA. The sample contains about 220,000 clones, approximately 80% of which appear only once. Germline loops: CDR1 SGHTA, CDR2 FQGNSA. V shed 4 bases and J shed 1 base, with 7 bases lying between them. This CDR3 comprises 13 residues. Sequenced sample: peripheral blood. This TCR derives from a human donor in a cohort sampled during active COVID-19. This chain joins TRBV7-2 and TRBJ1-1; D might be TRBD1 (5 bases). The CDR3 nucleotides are TGTGCCAGCAGCTCACAGGCGAACACTGAAGCTTTCTTT. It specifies CASSSQANTEAFF.